A selection of T cell receptor beta chains follows, all from one sample in a study of patients and donors after allogeneic stem cell transplantation. TCRdb re-called the RT-PCR reads through MiXCR, storing one row per CDR3 protein. The sample consists of 160,000 or so distinct CDR3 sequences, about 24% of them appearing once. Sample: blood, either unsorted or a sorted T cell fraction (not recorded which). The receptors were sampled from a human donor who was either an allogeneic HSCT recipient or a stem cell or donor lymphocyte infusion donor (not recorded which). It is not recorded whose cells these are; they may come from a transplant donor. Both conserved end residues are part of each CDR3.

v_call	j_call	cdr3_aa
TRBV29-1	TRBJ1-2	CSVSYRARQIDGYTF
TRBV10-3	TRBJ2-7	CAVGPDSHEQYF
TRBV15	TRBJ1-2	CATSRGTEDGYTF
TRBV12-3/TRBV12-4	TRBJ1-1	CASSSPTRGPDTEAFF
TRBV20-1	TRBJ2-3	CSARAGTGLTDTQYF
TRBV6-5	TRBJ2-1	CASSYSRGGSAANEQFF
TRBV11-2	TRBJ1-4	CASSLVRAVNNEKLFF
TRBV6-5	TRBJ2-3	CASRQSTDTQYF
TRBV24-1	TRBJ1-1	CATSDSTGANTEAFF
TRBV5-1	TRBJ1-6	CASSFADNSPLHF
TRBV12-3/TRBV12-4	TRBJ1-1	CASSFETDFNTEAFF
TRBV14	TRBJ1-1	CASSHTLGTEAFF
TRBV2	TRBJ1-3	CASSPSGQLSGNTIYF
TRBV12-3/TRBV12-4	TRBJ2-3	CASRPDTPTQYF
TRBV20-1	TRBJ2-7	CSARGISGGSYEQYF
TRBV5-1	TRBJ1-1	CASSFQRPNTEAFF
TRBV10-2	TRBJ2-1	CASSDPIEGVNEQFF
TRBV20-1	TRBJ2-2	CSARGQVDTGELFF
TRBV12-3/TRBV12-4	TRBJ1-5	CASSLQGAYQPQHF
TRBV20-1	TRBJ1-2	CSAREAFILSHTF
TRBV29-1	TRBJ2-1	CSVGDPRNNEQFF
TRBV6-2/TRBV6-3	TRBJ2-7	CASSYIDQHYEQYF
TRBV10-3	TRBJ2-1	CAISAPDRGSGSYNEQFF
TRBV29-1	TRBJ2-7	CSVEKGDSYEQYF
TRBV25-1	TRBJ2-3	CASSEQGGVEVWSDTQYF
TRBV20-1	TRBJ1-2	CSARDGYTF
TRBV20-1	TRBJ2-1	CSARDLITAGRSSSYNEQFF